This record looks at one TCR beta chain sequence and its context. Other DNA sequences from this sample encode an identical CDR3 as well. Per the original data handling: Amplification of reference gene primers provided the estimated nucleated cell counts. Here immunoSEQ multiplex PCR was the method, and the copy in TCRdb shows in-frame clones only, minus some. V, J and clone size are taken as reported in that table, and D and trimming were inferred from the DNA itself. Among hundreds of thousands of clones listed, about 90% were seen once. During active infection, Seattle patients enrolled and were then monitored through disease. The sample originates from a study of blood T cell repertoires in COVID-19. Study as a whole: The samples span acute and convalescent COVID-19 from the United States, Italy and Spain. Sources were T cells, B-cell-depleted T cells, or PBMCs; the material itself was cDNA or gDNA.

The V and J ends lost 5 bases and 2 bases respectively, with 3 bases between them. Germline assignment: CDR1 SGHTA and CDR2 FQGNSA. This CDR3 comprises 11 residues. The clonotype was recovered from a woman aged 45-65 years with COVID-19, enrolled during active disease. Sequenced: peripheral blood. The chain combines TRBV7-2 with TRBJ1-2, with D unclear. The CDR3 coding sequence is TGTGCCAGCAGCCTGAACTATGGCTACACCTTC. Protein sequence: CASSLNYGYTF.